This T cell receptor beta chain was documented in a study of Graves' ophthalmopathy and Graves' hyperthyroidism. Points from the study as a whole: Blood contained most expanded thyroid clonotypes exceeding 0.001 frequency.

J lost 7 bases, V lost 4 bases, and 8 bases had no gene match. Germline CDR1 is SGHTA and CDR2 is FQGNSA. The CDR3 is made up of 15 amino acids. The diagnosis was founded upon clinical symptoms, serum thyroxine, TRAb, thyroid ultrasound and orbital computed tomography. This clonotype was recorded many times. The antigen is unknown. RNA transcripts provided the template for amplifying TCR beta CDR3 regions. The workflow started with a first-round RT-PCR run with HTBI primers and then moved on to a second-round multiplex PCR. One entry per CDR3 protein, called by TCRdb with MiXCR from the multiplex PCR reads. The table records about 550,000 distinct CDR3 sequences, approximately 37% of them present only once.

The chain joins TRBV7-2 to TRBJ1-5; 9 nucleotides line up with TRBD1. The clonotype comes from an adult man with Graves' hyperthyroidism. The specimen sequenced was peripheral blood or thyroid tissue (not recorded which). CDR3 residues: CASSSRTGVEQPQHF. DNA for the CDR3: TGTGCCAGCAGCTCCCGGACAGGGGTCGAACAGCCCCAGCATTTT.